This T cell receptor (beta chain) was captured in a study of response to subunit inactivated influenza vaccine. TCRdb re-derived calls from the RT-PCR reads in MiXCR, one entry per CDR3 protein. The top ten hold around 9.6% of the sample, which has around 790,000 distinct CDR3 sequences, around 21% seen once. This clonotype has a count of ten or more. The receptor comes from a man aged 45-65 years who received an inactivated influenza vaccine. The sequencing here drew on PBMCs from blood, taken roughly 5 days after vaccination.

CDR3 sequence: CSVENGGAETQYF. Written as DNA, the CDR3 is TGCAGCGTTGAAAACGGGGGGGCTGAGACCCAGTACTTC. The chain carries TRBV29-1 and TRBJ2-5; 8 bases line up with TRBD2. J gave up 5 bases and V 2 bases, and 4 bases lay outside the gene matches. The germline V gene has CDR1 SQVTM and CDR2 ANQGSEA. The CDR3 extends over 13 amino acids.